What follows are 19 T cell receptor beta chains derived from one specimen sequenced in a study of cytomegalovirus exposure and HLA in healthy donors. The PCR employed 60 Vbeta primers together with 13 Jbeta primers. The assay was immunoSEQ multiplex PCR, and TCRdb's table has in-frame clones only and misses some. The table includes 160,000 or so clones, roughly 80% detected once. The sample comprised PBMCs. These receptors all stem from a man between 60 and 75 years old in good health and CMV-seronegative.

J is TRBJ2-5 and V is TRBV28, with a tentative D call TRBD1 (6 bases). Trimming cost V 6 bases and J 6 bases, with 23 bases left between them. CDR1 is MDHEN, CDR2 SYDVKM, per germline. CDR3 length: 16 residues. DNA of the CDR3: TGTGCCAGCAGCCAAGTGGGGGCAGGGCTTAGGAAGACCCAGTACTTC. Its protein product is CASSQVGAGLRKTQYF.

This clone was counted a few times. The chain employs TRBV7-2 and TRBJ1-1, with D perhaps matching TRBD1 (6 bases). The germline V gene has CDR1 SGHTA and CDR2 FQGNSA. The CDR3 is made up of 13 amino acids. V was cut by 4 bases and J by 1 base, with 7 bases left in between. CDR3 coding DNA: TGTGCCAGCAGCTCGACAGGGAACACTGAAGCTTTCTTT. Translation: CASSSTGNTEAFF.

The chain has TRBV5-1 and TRBJ2-7; D is perhaps TRBD2 (5 bases). This CDR3 comprises 15 residues. Germline V gene lookup returns CDR1 SGHRS and CDR2 YFSETQ. V was clipped by 4 bases and J by 0 bases, with 14 bases between them. The DNA for the CDR3 is TGCGCCAGCAGCATCAGCGGATCCGCCTCCTACGAGCAGTACTTC. Its translation is CASSISGSASYEQYF.

The gene calls are TRBV15 and TRBJ1-1; D gene uncertain. CDR1 is LNHNV and CDR2 is YYDKDF in the germline V gene (reference sequence). Trimming removed 4 bases at V and 0 bases at J, with 6 bases between. This CDR3 has 13 residues. The CDR3 bases are TGTGCCACCAGCAACAGCTTGAACACTGAAGCTTTCTTT. Its translation: CATSNSLNTEAFF.

This chain uses TRBV2 with TRBJ1-5; D unclear. Deletions cut 2 bases from V and 3 bases from J, with 14 bases between. The CDR3 runs to 16 residues. CDR1 is SNHLY and CDR2 is FYNNEI in the germline V gene. CDR3 sequence: CASSEFRRGTNQPQHF. DNA of the CDR3: TGTGCCAGCAGTGAATTCCGCCGGGGTACCAATCAGCCCCAGCATTTT.

This chain connects TRBV6-5 to TRBJ2-5; weak D call: TRBD1 (5 bases). Trimming removed 2 bases from V and 5 bases from J, with 12 bases in between. This CDR3 region has 14 residues. Germline lookup yields CDR1 MNHEY and CDR2 SVGAGI. The CDR3 DNA reads TGTGCCAGCAGTTACAGTACCTCAGGGGAGACCCAGTACTTC. Protein sequence: CASSYSTSGETQYF.

The chain is built from TRBV5-1 and TRBJ1-1, with D perhaps TRBD1 (6 bases). The CDR3 contains 13 residues. The V end lost 7 bases, the J end lost 2 bases, and 12 bases lay between the germline ends. Germline V gene lookup returns CDR1 SGHRS and CDR2 YFSETQ. The DNA of the CDR3 is TGCGCCAGCGGCCGGGACATTAACACTGAAGCTTTCTTT. Translating it yields CASGRDINTEAFF.

The chain uses TRBV5-1 and TRBJ1-2; 7 bases align to TRBD1. V lost 0 bases to trimming and J lost 8 bases; unmatched junction nucleotides: 7. The CDR3 spans 14 residues. Germline V gene sequence: CDR1 SGHRS, CDR2 YFSETQ. CDR3 in DNA: TGCGCCAGCAGCTTGGAGGCTGGCAGGGGGGGCTACACCTTC. Encoded protein: CASSLEAGRGGYTF. Complete variable domain (other parts from reference TRBV5-1 and TRBJ1-2): KAGVTQTPRYLIKTRGQQVTLSCSPISGHRSVSWYQQTPGQGLQFLFEYFSETQRNKGNFPGRFSGRQFSNSRSEMNVSTLELGDSALYLCASSLEAGRGGYTFGSGTRLTVV.

The V call is TRBV28, the J call TRBJ2-3, with 13 bases aligning to TRBD2. There are 17 residues in the CDR3. The V gene end was trimmed by 7 bases and the J gene end by 4 bases; junction bases not matched to a gene: 11. CDR1 is MDHEN, CDR2 SYDVKM, per germline. The CDR3 region is CASTDGLAGVRADTQYF. In DNA form, the CDR3 reads TGTGCCAGCACTGACGGACTAGCGGGAGTACGGGCAGATACGCAGTATTTT.

The genes are TRBV9 and TRBJ1-1, with a possible D match to TRBD1 (5 bases). Trimming left V 0 bases short and J 2 bases short, with 11 bases between. CDR3 length: 15 amino acids. The germline CDR1 and CDR2 sequences are SGDLS and YYNGEE. CDR3 protein: CASSVVGGQNTEAFF. CDR3 nucleotide sequence: TGTGCCAGCAGCGTAGTCGGCGGACAAAACACTGAAGCTTTCTTT.

The CDR3 reads CASSLTRDRDYEQYF. DNA for the CDR3: TGTGCCAGCAGCTTAACCCGGGACAGAGACTACGAGCAGTACTTC. The chain joins TRBV7-3 to TRBJ2-7; 7 positions match TRBD1. This CDR3 comprises 15 residues. CDR1 and CDR2 from the germline V gene are SGHTA and FQGTGA. The V gene end was trimmed by 0 bases and the J gene end by 3 bases; junction bases not matched to a gene: 5.

This chain uses TRBV6-5 with TRBJ1-6; 8 bases align to TRBD1. This CDR3 region has 15 residues. V lost 2 bases to trimming and J lost 10 bases; unmatched junction nucleotides: 7. The germline V gene has CDR1 MNHEY and CDR2 SVGAGI. DNA of the CDR3: TGTGCCAGCAGTTACGCCGGGACAGGAGGCTCACCCCTCCACTTT. Protein product: CASSYAGTGGSPLHF.

This chain joins TRBV6-1 and TRBJ1-5, with 10 nucleotides matching TRBD1. CDR3 length: 14 amino acids. Germline V gene sequence: CDR1 MNHNS, CDR2 SASEGT. The ends lost 6 bases at V and 2 bases at J; junction bases unmatched: 1. The CDR3 nucleotides are TGTGCCAGCAGAGGGACAGGGGGCAATCAGCCCCAGCATTTT. Its translation: CASRGTGGNQPQHF.

The genes are TRBV10-3 and TRBJ1-5; unclear D gene. The CDR3 is 16 residues long. Per germline, CDR1 ENHRY and CDR2 SYGVKD. The V end was cut by 3 bases, the J end by 0 bases, with 12 bases between. CDR3 sequence reads: CAISDGQANSNQPQHF. The DNA of the CDR3 is TGTGCCATCAGTGATGGGCAGGCCAATAGCAATCAGCCCCAGCATTTT.

The V call is TRBV5-1, the J call TRBJ2-2, with TRBD2 identical over 8 bases. This CDR3 comprises 16 residues. V was pared by 4 bases and J by 6 bases, with 11 bases of the junction left unmatched. Germline-derived CDR1 and CDR2 are SGHRS and YFSETQ. The CDR3 DNA reads as TGCGCCAGCAGCCCCGACTACGGGAGGGCCCCCGGGGAGCTGTTTTTT. Its translation is CASSPDYGRAPGELFF.

V and J are TRBV5-1 and TRBJ2-5; TRBD1 matches at 9 bases. Germline CDR1 reads SGHRS; CDR2 reads YFSETQ. The CDR3 runs 14 residues. The V gene end was trimmed by 3 bases and the J gene end by 2 bases; junction bases not matched to a gene: 2. The CDR3 loop reads CASSWDRAQETQYF. For the CDR3, the DNA is TGCGCCAGCAGCTGGGACAGGGCACAAGAGACCCAGTACTTC.

The chain links TRBV7-9 to TRBJ1-1; a weak D match, TRBD1 (6 bases). Between the trimmed V and J ends, which lost 1 base and 10 bases, there was a span of 19 bases. Germline CDR1 and CDR2: SEHNR and FQNEAQ (reference sequence). This CDR3 comprises 15 residues. CDR3 sequence reads: CASSLEQGLKRSAFF. CDR3 DNA sequence: TGTGCCAGCAGCTTAGAGCAGGGGCTCAAACGGTCAGCTTTCTTT.

In DNA form, the CDR3 reads TGCGCCAGCAGCACCCCCAGGGGAGAGGCAATCGAGCAGTACTTC. It is translated as CASSTPRGEAIEQYF. V is TRBV5-1 and J is TRBJ2-7; possibly TRBD1 for D (6 bases). This CDR3 comprises 15 residues. V gave up 4 bases and J gave up 6 bases, with 20 bases separating them. Germline V gene lookup returns CDR1 SGHRS and CDR2 YFSETQ.

This clone was detected only once. The chain links TRBV28 to TRBJ2-4, with D perhaps matching TRBD1 (5 bases). Germline V gene data show CDR1 as MDHEN and CDR2 as SYDVKM. The CDR3 runs to 14 residues. V was shortened by 8 bases and J by 0 bases, with 11 bases between the two germline ends. The CDR3 sequence: CASPDSLAKNIQYF. In nucleotides, the CDR3 is TGTGCCAGCCCTGACAGCTTAGCCAAAAACATTCAGTACTTC.